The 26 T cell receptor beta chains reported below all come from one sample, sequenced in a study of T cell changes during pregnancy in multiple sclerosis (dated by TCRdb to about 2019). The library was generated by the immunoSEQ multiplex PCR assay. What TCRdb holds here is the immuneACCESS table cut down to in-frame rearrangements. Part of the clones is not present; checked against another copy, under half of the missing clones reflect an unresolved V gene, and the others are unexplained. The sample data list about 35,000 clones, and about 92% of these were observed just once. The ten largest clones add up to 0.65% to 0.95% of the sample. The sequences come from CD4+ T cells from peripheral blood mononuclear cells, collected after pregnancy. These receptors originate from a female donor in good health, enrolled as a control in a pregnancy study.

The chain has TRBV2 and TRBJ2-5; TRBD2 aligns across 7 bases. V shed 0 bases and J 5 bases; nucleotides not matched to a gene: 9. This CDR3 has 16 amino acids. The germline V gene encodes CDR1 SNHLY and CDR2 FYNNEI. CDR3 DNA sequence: TGTGCCAGCAGTGAAGCTTCTAGCGGCTGGGCGGAGACCCAGTACTTC. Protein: CASSEASSGWAETQYF.

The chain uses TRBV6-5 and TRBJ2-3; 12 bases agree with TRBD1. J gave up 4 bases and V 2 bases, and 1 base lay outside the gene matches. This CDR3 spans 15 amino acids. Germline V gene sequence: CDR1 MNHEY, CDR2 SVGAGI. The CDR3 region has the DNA TGTGCCAGCAGTTACGGGACAGGGGGCCCAGATACGCAGTATTTT. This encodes CASSYGTGGPDTQYF.

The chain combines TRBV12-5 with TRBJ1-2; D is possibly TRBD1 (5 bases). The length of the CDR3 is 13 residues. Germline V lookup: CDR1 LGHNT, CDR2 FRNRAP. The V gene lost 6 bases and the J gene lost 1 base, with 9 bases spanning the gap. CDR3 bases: TGTGCTAGTGGACCGACAGATAACTATGGCTACACCTTC. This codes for CASGPTDNYGYTF.

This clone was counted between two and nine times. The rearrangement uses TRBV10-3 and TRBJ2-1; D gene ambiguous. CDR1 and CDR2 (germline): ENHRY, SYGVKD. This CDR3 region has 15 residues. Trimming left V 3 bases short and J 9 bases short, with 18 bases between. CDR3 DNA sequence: TGTGCCATCAGTGAATCGGCGGAATCAAACGGTGAGCAGTTCTTC. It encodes CAISESAESNGEQFF.

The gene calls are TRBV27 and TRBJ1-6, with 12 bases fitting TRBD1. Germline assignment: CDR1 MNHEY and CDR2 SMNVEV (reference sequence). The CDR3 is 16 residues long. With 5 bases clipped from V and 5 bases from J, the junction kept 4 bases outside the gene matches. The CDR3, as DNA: TGTGCCAGCAGTCCGGGACAGGGGGCTGATAATTCACCCCTCCACTTT. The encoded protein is CASSPGQGADNSPLHF.

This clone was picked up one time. DNA of the CDR3: TGTGCCAGCAGTGAGACAGCCTCCTACGAGCAGTACTTC. Protein product: CASSETASYEQYF. This chain connects TRBV6-1 to TRBJ2-7, with a weak D call TRBD1 (5 bases). V lost 3 bases and J lost 0, with 6 bases in between. CDR1 and CDR2 (germline): MNHNS, SASEGT. The CDR3 has 13 residues.

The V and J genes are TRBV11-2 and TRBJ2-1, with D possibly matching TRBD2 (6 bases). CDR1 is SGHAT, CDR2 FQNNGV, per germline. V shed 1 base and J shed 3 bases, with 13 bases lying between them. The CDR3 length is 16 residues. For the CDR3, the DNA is TGTGCCAGCAGCTTAGTCGGCGGGAAGGTCTACAATGAGCAGTTCTTC. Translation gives CASSLVGGKVYNEQFF.

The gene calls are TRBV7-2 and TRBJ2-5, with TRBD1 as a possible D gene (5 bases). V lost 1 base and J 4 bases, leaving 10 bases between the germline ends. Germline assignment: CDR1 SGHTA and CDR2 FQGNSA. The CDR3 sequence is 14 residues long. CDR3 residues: CASSLDLDRETQYF. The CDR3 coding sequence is TGTGCCAGCAGCTTAGATTTAGACAGAGAGACCCAGTACTTC.

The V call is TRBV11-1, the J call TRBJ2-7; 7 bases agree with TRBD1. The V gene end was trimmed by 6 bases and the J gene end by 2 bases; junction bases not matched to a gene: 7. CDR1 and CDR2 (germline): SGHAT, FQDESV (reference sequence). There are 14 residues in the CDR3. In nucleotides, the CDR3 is TGTGCCAGCAGACACACGGACAGGCCCTACGAGCAGTACTTC. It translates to CASRHTDRPYEQYF.

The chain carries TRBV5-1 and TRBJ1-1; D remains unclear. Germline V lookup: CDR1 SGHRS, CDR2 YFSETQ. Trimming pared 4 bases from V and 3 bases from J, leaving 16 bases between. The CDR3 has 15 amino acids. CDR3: CASSPPGEGYTEAFF. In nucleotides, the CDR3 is TGCGCCAGCAGCCCCCCCGGTGAGGGATACACTGAAGCTTTCTTT.

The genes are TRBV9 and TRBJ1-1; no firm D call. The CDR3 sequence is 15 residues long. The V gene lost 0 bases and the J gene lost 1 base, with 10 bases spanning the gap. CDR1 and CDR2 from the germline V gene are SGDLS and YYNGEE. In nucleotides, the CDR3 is TGTGCCAGCAGCGTAGTGAAAGGAGCGAACACTGAAGCTTTCTTT. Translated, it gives CASSVVKGANTEAFF. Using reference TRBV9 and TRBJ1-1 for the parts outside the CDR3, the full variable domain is DSGVTQTPKHLITATGQRVTLRCSPRSGDLSVYWYQQSLDQGLQFLIQYYNGEERAKGNILERFSAQQFPDLHSELNLSSLELGDSALYFCASSVVKGANTEAFFGQGTRLTVV.

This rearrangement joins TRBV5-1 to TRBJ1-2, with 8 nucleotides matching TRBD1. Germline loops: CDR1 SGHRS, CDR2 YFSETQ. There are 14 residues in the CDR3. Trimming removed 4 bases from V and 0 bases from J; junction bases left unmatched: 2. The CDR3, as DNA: TGCGCCAGCAGCCGGACAGGGACTAACTATGGCTACACCTTC. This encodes CASSRTGTNYGYTF.

The CDR3 here is CASKSRDSNSPLHF. In DNA, the CDR3 is TGCGCCAGCAAATCCCGGGACAGCAATTCACCCCTCCACTTT. The genes are TRBV5-1 and TRBJ1-6, with TRBD1 matching 7 bases. V trimming: 6 bases; J trimming: 7 bases; junction bases outside the gene matches: 7. CDR3 length: 14 amino acids. CDR1 is SGHRS, CDR2 YFSETQ, per germline. The full variable domain, in which reference TRBV5-1 and TRBJ1-6 provide the parts outside the CDR3, is KAGVTQTPRYLIKTRGQQVTLSCSPISGHRSVSWYQQTPGQGLQFLFEYFSETQRNKGNFPGRFSGRQFSNSRSEMNVSTLELGDSALYLCASKSRDSNSPLHFGNGTRLTVT.

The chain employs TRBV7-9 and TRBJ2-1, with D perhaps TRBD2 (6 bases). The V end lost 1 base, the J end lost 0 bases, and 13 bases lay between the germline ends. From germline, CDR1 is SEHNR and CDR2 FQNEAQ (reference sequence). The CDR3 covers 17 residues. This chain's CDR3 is CASSLGGGASSYNEQFF. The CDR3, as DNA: TGTGCCAGCAGCTTAGGGGGCGGGGCGAGCTCCTACAATGAGCAGTTCTTC.

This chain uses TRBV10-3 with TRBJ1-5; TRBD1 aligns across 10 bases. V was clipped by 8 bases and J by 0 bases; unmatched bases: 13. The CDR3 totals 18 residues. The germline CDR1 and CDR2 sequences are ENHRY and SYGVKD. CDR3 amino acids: CAIRPGTGAPYSNQPQHF. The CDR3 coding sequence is TGTGCCATCCGCCCAGGGACAGGGGCCCCTTATAGCAATCAGCCCCAGCATTTT.

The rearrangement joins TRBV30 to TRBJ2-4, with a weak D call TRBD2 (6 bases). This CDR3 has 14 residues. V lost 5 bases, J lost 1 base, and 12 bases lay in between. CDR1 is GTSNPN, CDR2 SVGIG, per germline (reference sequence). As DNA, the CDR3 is TGTGCCTGGGCAATTGGAGGGGCCAAAAACATTCAGTACTTC. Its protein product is CAWAIGGAKNIQYF.

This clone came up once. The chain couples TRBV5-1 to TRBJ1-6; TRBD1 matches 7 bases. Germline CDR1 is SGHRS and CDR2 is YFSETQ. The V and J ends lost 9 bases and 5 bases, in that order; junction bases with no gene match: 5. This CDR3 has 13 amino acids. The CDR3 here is CATRTGDNSPLHF. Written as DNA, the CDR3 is TGCGCCACCAGGACAGGCGATAATTCACCCCTCCACTTT. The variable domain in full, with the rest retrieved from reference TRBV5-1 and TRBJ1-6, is KAGVTQTPRYLIKTRGQQVTLSCSPISGHRSVSWYQQTPGQGLQFLFEYFSETQRNKGNFPGRFSGRQFSNSRSEMNVSTLELGDSALYLCATRTGDNSPLHFGNGTRLTVT.

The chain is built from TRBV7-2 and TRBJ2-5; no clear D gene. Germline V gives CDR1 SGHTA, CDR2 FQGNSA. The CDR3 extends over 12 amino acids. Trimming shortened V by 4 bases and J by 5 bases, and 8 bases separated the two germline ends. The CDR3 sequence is CASSSNGETQYF. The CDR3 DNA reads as TGTGCCAGCAGCTCGAACGGGGAGACCCAGTACTTC.

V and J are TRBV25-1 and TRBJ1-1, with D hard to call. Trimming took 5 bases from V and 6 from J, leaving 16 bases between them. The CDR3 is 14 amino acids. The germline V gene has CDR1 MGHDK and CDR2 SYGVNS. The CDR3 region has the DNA TGTGCCAGCAGTCAATGGGGTGGAGGCGCTGAAGCTTTCTTT. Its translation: CASSQWGGGAEAFF.

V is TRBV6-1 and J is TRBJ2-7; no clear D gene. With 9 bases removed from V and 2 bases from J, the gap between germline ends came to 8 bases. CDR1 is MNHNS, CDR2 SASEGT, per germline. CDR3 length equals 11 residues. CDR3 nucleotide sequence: TGTGCCAGGCTTAAGCCCTACGAGCAGTACTTC. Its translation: CARLKPYEQYF.

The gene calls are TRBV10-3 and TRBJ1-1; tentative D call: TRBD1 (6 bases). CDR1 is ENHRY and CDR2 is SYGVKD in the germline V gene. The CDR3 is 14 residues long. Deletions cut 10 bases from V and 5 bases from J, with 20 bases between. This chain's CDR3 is CATRGSGEGTEAFF. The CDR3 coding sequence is TGTGCCACCAGGGGATCAGGGGAGGGGACTGAAGCTTTCTTT.

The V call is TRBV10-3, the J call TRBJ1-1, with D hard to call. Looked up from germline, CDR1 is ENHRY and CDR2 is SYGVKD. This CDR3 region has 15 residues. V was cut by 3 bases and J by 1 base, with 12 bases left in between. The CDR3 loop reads CAISDLTSGNTEAFF. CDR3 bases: TGTGCCATCAGTGACCTAACCTCAGGGAACACTGAAGCTTTCTTT.

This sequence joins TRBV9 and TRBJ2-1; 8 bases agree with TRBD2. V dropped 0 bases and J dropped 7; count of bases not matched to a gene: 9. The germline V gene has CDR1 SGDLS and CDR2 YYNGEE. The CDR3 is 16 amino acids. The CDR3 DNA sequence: TGTGCCAGCAGCGTAGCGGGGGGGCGTATGCAGAATGAGCAGTTCTTC. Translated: CASSVAGGRMQNEQFF.

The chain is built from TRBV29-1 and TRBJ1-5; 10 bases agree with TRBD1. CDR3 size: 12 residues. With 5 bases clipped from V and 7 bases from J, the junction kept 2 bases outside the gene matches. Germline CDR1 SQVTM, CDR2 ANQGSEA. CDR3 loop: CSVTDRGQPQHF. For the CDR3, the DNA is TGCAGCGTTACGGACAGGGGGCAGCCCCAGCATTTT. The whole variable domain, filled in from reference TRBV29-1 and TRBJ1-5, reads SAVISQKPSRDICQRGTSLTIQCQVDSQVTMMFWYRQQPGQSLTLIATANQGSEATYESGFVIDKFPISRPNLTFSTLTVSNMSPEDSSIYLCSVTDRGQPQHFGDGTRLSIL.

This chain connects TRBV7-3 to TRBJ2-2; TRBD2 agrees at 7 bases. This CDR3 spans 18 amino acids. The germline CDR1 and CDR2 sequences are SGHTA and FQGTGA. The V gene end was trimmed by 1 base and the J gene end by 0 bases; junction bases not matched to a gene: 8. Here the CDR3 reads CASSLRGTGTTNTGELFF. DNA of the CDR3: TGTGCCAGCAGCTTAAGGGGGACCGGGACTACGAACACCGGGGAGCTGTTTTTT.

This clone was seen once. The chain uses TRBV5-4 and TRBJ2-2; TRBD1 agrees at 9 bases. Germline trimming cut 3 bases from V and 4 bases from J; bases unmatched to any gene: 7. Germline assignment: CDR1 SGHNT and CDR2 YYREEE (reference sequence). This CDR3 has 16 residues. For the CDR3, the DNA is TGTGCCAGCAGCTCCTTAAACAGGGGGCCCACCGGGGAGCTGTTTTTT. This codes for CASSSLNRGPTGELFF.